The 8 T cell receptor beta chains given below trace back to one sample, sequenced in a study of T cell responses to AZD1222 COVID-19 vaccine. Method: immunoSEQ multiplex PCR; TCRdb's copy keeps in-frame clones and lacks some. This sample has more than 150,000 clones, with 85% to 95% found just once. Here the sequenced sample was peripheral blood, taken on day 0 of AZD1222 vaccination. The origin of the receptors is an adult in good health.

This chain connects TRBV7-2 to TRBJ2-5, with D maybe TRBD2 (7 bases). Germline lookup yields CDR1 SGHTA and CDR2 FQGNSA. This CDR3 spans 14 amino acids. V was cut by 3 bases and J by 4 bases, with 12 bases left in between. DNA for the CDR3: TGTGCCAGCAGCTTCGGGCGGGGGCGAGAGACCCAGTACTTC. Amino acids: CASSFGRGRETQYF.

This sequence joins TRBV30 and TRBJ1-4; D uncertain. Between the trimmed V and J ends, which lost 0 bases and 8 bases, there was a span of 16 bases. Looked up from germline, CDR1 is GTSNPN and CDR2 is SVGIG (reference sequence). The CDR3 contains 15 residues. The CDR3 bases are TGTGCCTGGAGTGTACAGTGGGCAGTGGACGAAAAACTGTTTTTT. This sequence encodes CAWSVQWAVDEKLFF. Filled out from reference TRBV30 and TRBJ1-4, the complete variable domain reads SQTIHQWPATLVQPVGSPLSLECTVEGTSNPNLYWYRQAAGRGLQLLFYSVGIGQISSEVPQNLSASRPQDRQFILSSKKLLLSDSGFYLCAWSVQWAVDEKLFFGSGTQLSVL.

The V call is TRBV5-1, the J call TRBJ1-4, with D perhaps matching TRBD1 (6 bases). CDR1 and CDR2 (germline): SGHRS, YFSETQ. Deletions cut 0 bases from V and 8 bases from J, with 17 bases between. The CDR3 totals 16 residues. The CDR3 region has the DNA TGCGCCAGCAGCTTGGGGCAGGGGATGATGGGCGAAAAACTGTTTTTT. Protein sequence: CASSLGQGMMGEKLFF.

The chain recombines TRBV7-9 with TRBJ2-7; 9 nucleotides line up with TRBD2. The junction had 8 bases not matched to a gene; V was cut back by 5 bases and J by 0 bases. CDR3 size: 16 residues. Germline V CDR1 and CDR2: SEHNR, FQNEAQ (reference sequence). The CDR3 nucleotides read TGTGCCAGCAGCGAGGGGGGTAGCGGGAGCTCCTACGAGCAGTACTTC. Amino acids: CASSEGGSGSSYEQYF.

The chain combines TRBV28 with TRBJ1-1; possibly TRBD1 for D (5 bases). The CDR3 is made up of 15 amino acids. CDR1 MDHEN and CDR2 SYDVKM come from the germline V gene. Deletions cut 3 bases from V and 1 base from J, with 12 bases between. CDR3 sequence reads: CASSFSTVSNTEAFF. The CDR3 DNA sequence: TGTGCCAGCAGTTTCTCGACAGTTTCGAACACTGAAGCTTTCTTT.

This rearrangement joins TRBV7-3 to TRBJ2-1; D is perhaps TRBD2 (6 bases). V was trimmed by 0 bases and J by 8 bases, leaving 8 bases between them. The germline CDR1 and CDR2 sequences are SGHTA and FQGTGA. The CDR3 has 13 amino acids. The CDR3 nucleotides read TGTGCCAGCAGCTTAACGGAGGGCTATGAGCAGTTCTTC. It encodes CASSLTEGYEQFF.

The CDR3 loop is CASSYSFHLNQPQHF. CDR3 DNA sequence: TGTGCCAGCAGTTACTCGTTTCACCTCAATCAGCCCCAGCATTTT. V usage is TRBV6-5 and J usage is TRBJ1-5, with D uncertain. This CDR3 region has 15 residues. Looked up from germline, CDR1 is MNHEY and CDR2 is SVGAGI. V was cut by 0 bases and J by 3 bases, with 9 bases left in between.

This rearrangement joins TRBV13 to TRBJ1-5; D gene uncertain. The CDR3 is 14 residues long. V was shortened by 2 bases and J by 0 bases, with 5 bases between the two germline ends. The germline gives CDR1 PRHDT, CDR2 FYEKMQ (reference sequence). The CDR3 loop is CASSLRASNQPQHF. CDR3 nucleotides: TGTGCCAGCAGCTTACGAGCTAGCAATCAGCCCCAGCATTTT.